Listed here are 2 T cell receptor beta chains from one sample, sequenced in a study of blood T cell repertoires in COVID-19. Method: immunoSEQ multiplex PCR; TCRdb's copy keeps in-frame clones and lacks some. The sample yields some 200,000 clones, 85% seen once. The sample taken for sequencing was peripheral blood. These receptors all come from a woman in her seventies with COVID-19, enrolled during active disease.

This clone turned up a few times. The rearrangement joins TRBV11-3 to TRBJ1-1, with a weak D call TRBD1 (5 bases). Germline V gene sequence: CDR1 SGHNT, CDR2 YENEEA. This CDR3 has 13 residues. Between the trimmed V and J ends, which lost 9 bases and 5 bases, there was a span of 16 bases. Here the CDR3 reads CASYQRGRTEAFF. CDR3 sequence (DNA): TGTGCCAGTTACCAAAGGGGTCGGACTGAAGCTTTCTTT.

The chain recombines TRBV11-3 with TRBJ1-1; D possibly corresponds to TRBD1 (6 bases). V lost 1 base to trimming and J lost 2 bases, with 8 bases between them. Germline V gene data show CDR1 as SGHNT and CDR2 as YENEEA. The CDR3 totals 14 residues. The CDR3 spells CASSLGGRNTEAFF. CDR3 bases: TGTGCCAGCAGCTTAGGGGGGCGAAACACTGAAGCTTTCTTT.